A single TCR beta chain is shown here with its context. The antigen remains undetermined. Profiling relied on immunoSEQ multiplex PCR, and the TCRdb table lists in-frame clones only, not all of them. The top ten clones hold around a fifth of a sample with around 82,000 clones, roughly 84% of them seen once. The CDR3 loop spans 13 amino acids. Germline CDR1 reads MNHNY; CDR2 reads SVGAGI (reference sequence). V was cut by 6 bases and J by 0 bases, with 6 bases left in between. The source of the sample is a study of identifying expanded T cells in peripheral blood. Study results and caveats: Variance in clone template counts between approximately two-week samples significantly increased with total template count across all healthy donors. About 1.2 clones differed between technical replicates, versus about 15 and 19 over time.

Healthy donors had no documented immune events, such as infections, while sampled. The sequence was collected from a person between 18 and 70 years old in good health. The V and J genes are TRBV6-6 and TRBJ1-3; the D is unclear. Sequencing input: blood. The DNA for the CDR3 is TGTGCCAGCAGCGGTATCTCTGGAAACACCATATATTTT. It translates to CASSGISGNTIYF.